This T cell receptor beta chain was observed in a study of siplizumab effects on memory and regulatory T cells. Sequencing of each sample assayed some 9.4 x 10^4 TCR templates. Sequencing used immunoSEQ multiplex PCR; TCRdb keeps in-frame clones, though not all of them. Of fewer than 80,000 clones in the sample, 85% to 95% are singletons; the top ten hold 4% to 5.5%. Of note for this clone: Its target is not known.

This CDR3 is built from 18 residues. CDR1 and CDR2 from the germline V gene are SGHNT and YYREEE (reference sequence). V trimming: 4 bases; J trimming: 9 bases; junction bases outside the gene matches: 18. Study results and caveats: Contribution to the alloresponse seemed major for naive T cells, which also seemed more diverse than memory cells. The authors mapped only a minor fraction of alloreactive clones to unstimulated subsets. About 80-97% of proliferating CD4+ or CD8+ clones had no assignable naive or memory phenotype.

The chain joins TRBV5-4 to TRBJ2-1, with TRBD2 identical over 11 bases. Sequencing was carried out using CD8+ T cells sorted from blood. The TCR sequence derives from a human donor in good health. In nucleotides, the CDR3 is TGTGCCAGCAGCGGAGAGGGTGTGCTAGCGGGGGGTACGAGTGAGCAGTTCTTC. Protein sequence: CASSGEGVLAGGTSEQFF.